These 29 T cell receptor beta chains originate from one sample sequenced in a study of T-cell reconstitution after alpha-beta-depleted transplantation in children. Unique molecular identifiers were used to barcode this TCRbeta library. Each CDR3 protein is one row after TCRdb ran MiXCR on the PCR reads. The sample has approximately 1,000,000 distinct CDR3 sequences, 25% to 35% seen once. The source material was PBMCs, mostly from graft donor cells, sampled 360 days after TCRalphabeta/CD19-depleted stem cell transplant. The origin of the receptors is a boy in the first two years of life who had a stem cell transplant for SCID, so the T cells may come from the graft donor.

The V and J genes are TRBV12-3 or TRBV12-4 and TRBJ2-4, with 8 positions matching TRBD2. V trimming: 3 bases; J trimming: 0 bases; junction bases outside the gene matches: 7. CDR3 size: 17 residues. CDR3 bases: TGTGCCAGCAGTTTGGGAGCGGGGGTACTAGCCAAAAACATTCAGTACTTC. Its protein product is CASSLGAGVLAKNIQYF.

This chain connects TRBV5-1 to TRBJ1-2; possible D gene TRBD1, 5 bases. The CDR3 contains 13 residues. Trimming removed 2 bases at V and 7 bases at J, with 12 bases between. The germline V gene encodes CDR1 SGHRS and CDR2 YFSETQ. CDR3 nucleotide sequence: TGCGCCAGCAGCTTTGTCCAGGGCATTGGCTACACCTTC. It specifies CASSFVQGIGYTF.

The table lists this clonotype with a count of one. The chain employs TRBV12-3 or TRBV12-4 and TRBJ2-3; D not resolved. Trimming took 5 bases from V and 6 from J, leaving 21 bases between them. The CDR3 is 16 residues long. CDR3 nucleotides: TGTGCCAGCAGTACGCAGGTAGTCGGCGGAACGGATACGCAGTATTTT. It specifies CASSTQVVGGTDTQYF.

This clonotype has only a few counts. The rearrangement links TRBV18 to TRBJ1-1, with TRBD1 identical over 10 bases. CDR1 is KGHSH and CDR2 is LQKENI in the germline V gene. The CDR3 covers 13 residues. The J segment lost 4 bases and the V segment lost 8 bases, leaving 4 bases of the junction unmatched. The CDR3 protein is CASVTGGGTEAFF. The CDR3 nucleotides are TGTGCCAGCGTGACAGGGGGCGGCACTGAAGCTTTCTTT.

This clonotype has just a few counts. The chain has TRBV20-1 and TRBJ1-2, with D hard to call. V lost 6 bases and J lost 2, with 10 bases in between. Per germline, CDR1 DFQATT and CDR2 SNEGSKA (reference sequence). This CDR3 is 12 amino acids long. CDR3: CSAIQRNYGYTF. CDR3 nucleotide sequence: TGCAGTGCGATACAGAGAAACTATGGCTACACCTTC.

This chain's CDR3 is CSAESRQAYEQYF. In nucleotides, the CDR3 is TGCAGTGCAGAGTCCCGGCAGGCCTACGAGCAGTACTTC. The chain has TRBV20-1 and TRBJ2-7; D unclear. The CDR3 totals 13 residues. Germline V lookup: CDR1 DFQATT, CDR2 SNEGSKA (reference sequence). V dropped 6 bases and J dropped 2 bases, with 14 bases sitting between them.

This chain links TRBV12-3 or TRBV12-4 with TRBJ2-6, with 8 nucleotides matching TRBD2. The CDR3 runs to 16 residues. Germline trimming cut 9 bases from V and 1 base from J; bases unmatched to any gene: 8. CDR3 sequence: CASGTRTQSGANVLTF. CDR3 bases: TGTGCCAGTGGGACTAGGACCCAATCTGGGGCCAACGTCCTGACTTTC.

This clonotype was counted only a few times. CDR3 nucleotide sequence: TGTGCCACCAGCTATGACCTAGATTCCTACGAGCAGTACTTC. As protein: CATSYDLDSYEQYF. The chain has TRBV15 and TRBJ2-7; the D is unclear. This CDR3 region has 14 residues. Per germline, CDR1 LNHNV and CDR2 YYDKDF (reference sequence). Trimming shortened V by 5 bases and J by 1 base, and 12 bases separated the two germline ends.

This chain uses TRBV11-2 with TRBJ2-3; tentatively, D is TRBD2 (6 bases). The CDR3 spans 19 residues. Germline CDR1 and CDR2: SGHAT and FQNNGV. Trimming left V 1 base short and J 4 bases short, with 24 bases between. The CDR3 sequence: CASSLGDWPRGRLADTQYF. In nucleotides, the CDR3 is TGTGCCAGCAGCTTAGGAGATTGGCCCAGAGGGAGGCTCGCAGATACGCAGTATTTT.

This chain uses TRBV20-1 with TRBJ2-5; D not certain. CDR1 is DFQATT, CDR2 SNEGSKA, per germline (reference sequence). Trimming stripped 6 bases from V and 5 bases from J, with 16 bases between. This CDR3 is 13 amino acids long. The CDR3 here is CSALGSRGETQYF. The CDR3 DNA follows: TGCAGTGCGTTGGGGTCACGTGGGGAGACCCAGTACTTC.

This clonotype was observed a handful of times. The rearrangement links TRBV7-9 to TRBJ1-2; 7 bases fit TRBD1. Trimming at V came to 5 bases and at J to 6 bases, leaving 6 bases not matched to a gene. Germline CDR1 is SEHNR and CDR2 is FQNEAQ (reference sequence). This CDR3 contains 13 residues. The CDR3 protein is CASSPRQGHGYTF. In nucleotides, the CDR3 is TGTGCCAGCAGCCCGAGACAGGGACATGGCTACACCTTC.

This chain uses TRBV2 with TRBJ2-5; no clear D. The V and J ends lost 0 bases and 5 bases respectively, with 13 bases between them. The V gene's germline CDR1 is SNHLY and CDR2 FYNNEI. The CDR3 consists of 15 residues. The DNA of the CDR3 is TGTGCCAGCAGTGAAGCGAAAGGATTTAAGGAGACCCAGTACTTC. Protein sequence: CASSEAKGFKETQYF.

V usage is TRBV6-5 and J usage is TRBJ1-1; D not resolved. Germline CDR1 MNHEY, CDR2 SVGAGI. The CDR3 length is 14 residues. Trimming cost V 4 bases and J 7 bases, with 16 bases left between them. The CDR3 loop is CASSFLQSSSEAFF. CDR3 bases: TGTGCCAGCAGTTTCTTACAGAGTAGTAGTGAAGCTTTCTTT.

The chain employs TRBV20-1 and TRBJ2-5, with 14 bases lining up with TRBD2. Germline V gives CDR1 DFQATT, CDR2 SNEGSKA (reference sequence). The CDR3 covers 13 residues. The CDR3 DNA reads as TGCAGCGCCCGGACTAGCGGGGGGGAGACCCAGTACTTC. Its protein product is CSARTSGGETQYF.

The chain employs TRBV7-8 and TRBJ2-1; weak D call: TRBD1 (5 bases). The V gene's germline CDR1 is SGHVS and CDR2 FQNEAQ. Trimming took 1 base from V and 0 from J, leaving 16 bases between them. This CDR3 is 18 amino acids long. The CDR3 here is CASSLEGRAAVSYNEQFF. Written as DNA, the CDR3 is TGTGCCAGCAGCTTAGAGGGCAGGGCCGCCGTCTCCTACAATGAGCAGTTCTTC. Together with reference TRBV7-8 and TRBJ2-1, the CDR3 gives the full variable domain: GAGVSQSPRYKVAKRGQDVALRCDPISGHVSLFWYQQALGQGPEFLTYFQNEAQLDKSGLPSDRFFAERPEGSVSTLKIQRTQQEDSAVYLCASSLEGRAAVSYNEQFFGPGTRLTVL.

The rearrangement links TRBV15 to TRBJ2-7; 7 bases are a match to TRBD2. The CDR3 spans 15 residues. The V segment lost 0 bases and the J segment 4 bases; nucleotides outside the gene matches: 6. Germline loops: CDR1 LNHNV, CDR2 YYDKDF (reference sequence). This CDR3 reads CATSRDVGGWYEQYF. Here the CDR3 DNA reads TGTGCCACCAGCAGAGATGTCGGGGGGTGGTACGAGCAGTACTTC.

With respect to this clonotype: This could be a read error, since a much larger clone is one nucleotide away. CDR3 region: CASRPRLRTEAFF. CDR3 DNA: TGTGCCAGCAGACCAAGGCTACGGACTGAAGCTTTCTTT. The rearrangement uses TRBV28 and TRBJ1-1, with no clear D. Trimming took off 6 bases at V and 5 bases at J, with 13 bases between the two ends. The CDR3 spans 13 residues. CDR1 MDHEN and CDR2 SYDVKM come from the germline V gene.

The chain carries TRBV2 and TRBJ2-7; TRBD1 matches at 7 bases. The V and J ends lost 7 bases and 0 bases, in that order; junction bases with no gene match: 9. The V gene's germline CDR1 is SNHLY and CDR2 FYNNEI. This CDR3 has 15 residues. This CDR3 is CASNYRGSLSYEQYF. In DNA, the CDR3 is TGTGCCAGCAACTACAGGGGATCCCTCTCCTACGAGCAGTACTTC. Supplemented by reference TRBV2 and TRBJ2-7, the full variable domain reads EPEVTQTPSHQVTQMGQEVILRCVPISNHLYFYWYRQILGQKVEFLVSFYNNEISEKSEIFDDQFSVERPDGSNFTLKIRSTKLEDSAMYFCASNYRGSLSYEQYFGPGTRLTVT.

CDR3 nucleotides: TGTGCCAGCAGTTACCTTCCAGGGACCTACGAGCAGTACTTC. Translating gives CASSYLPGTYEQYF. The V and J genes are TRBV6-5 and TRBJ2-7; D is perhaps TRBD1 (5 bases). The CDR3 totals 14 residues. CDR1 and CDR2 from the germline V gene are MNHEY and SVGAGI. V was pared by 2 bases and J by 2 bases, with 10 bases between.

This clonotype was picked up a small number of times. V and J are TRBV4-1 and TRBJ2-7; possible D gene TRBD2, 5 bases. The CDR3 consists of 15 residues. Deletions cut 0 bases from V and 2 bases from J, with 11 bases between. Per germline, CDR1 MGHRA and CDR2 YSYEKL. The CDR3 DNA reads TGCGCCAGCAGCCAAGAAGGAGGCCCCCCCTACGAGCAGTACTTC. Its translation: CASSQEGGPPYEQYF.

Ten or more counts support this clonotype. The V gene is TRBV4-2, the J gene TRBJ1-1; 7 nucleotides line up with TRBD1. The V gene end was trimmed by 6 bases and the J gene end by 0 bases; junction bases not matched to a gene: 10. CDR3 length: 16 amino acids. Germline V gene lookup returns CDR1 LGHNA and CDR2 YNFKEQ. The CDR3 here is CASRHGQAHMNTEAFF. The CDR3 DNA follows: TGTGCCAGCAGACACGGACAGGCCCACATGAACACTGAAGCTTTCTTT.

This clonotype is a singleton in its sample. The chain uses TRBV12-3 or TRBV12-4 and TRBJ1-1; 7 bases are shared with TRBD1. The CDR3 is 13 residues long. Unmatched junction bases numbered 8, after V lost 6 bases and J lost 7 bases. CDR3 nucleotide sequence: TGTGCCAGCAGCCCGACAGGGTTTGGTGAAGCTTTCTTT. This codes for CASSPTGFGEAFF.

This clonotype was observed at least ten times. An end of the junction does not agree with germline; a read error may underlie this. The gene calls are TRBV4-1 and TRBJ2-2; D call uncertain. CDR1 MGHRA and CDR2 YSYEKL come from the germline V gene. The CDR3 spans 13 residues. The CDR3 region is CASSQANAGELFF. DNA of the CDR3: TGCGCCAGCAGCCAGGCGAACGCCGGGGAGCTGTTTTTT.

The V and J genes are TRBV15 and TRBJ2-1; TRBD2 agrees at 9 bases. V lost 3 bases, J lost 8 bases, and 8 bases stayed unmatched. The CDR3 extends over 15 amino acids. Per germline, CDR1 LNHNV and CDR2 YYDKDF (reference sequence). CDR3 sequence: CATSRGAGGLYEQFF. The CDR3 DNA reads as TGTGCCACCAGCAGGGGGGCGGGGGGGTTGTATGAGCAGTTCTTC.

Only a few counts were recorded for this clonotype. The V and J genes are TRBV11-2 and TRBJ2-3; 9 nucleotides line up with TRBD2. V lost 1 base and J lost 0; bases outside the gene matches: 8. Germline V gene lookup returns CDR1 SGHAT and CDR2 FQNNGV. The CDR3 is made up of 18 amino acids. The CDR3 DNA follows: TGTGCCAGCAGCTTAGCTCTAGCGGGAACCTCTAGCACAGATACGCAGTATTTT. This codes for CASSLALAGTSSTDTQYF.

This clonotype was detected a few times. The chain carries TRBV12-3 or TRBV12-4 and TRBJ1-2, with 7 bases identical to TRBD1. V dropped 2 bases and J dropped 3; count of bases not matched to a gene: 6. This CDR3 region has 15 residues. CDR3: CASSLRSDRDYGYTF. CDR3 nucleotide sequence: TGTGCCAGCAGTTTACGTAGCGACAGGGACTATGGCTACACCTTC.

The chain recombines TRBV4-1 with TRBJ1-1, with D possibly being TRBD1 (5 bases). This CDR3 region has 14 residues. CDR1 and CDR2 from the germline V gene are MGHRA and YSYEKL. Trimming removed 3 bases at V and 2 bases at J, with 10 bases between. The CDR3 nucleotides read TGCGCCAGCAGCCATGGCAGGACAAACACTGAAGCTTTCTTT. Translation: CASSHGRTNTEAFF.

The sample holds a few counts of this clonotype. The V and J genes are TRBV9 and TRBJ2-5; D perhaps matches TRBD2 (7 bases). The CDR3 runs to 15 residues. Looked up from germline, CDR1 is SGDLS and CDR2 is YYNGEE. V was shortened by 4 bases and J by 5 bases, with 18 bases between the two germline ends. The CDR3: CASSPRGAGVETQYF. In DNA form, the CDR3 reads TGTGCCAGCAGCCCCCGGGGGGCCGGTGTGGAGACCCAGTACTTC.

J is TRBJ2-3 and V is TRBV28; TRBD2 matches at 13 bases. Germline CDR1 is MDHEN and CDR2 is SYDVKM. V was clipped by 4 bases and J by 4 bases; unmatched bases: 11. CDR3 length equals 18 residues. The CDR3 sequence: CASSSPQKTSGGADTQYF. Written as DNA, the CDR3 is TGTGCCAGCAGTTCTCCCCAAAAAACTAGCGGGGGGGCAGATACGCAGTATTTT.